This is a list of T cell receptor beta chains from one sample in a study of cytomegalovirus exposure and HLA in healthy donors. Libraries were prepared by immunoSEQ multiplex PCR; TCRdb keeps only in-frame clonotypes and omits some of them. The sample includes some 130,000 clones, around 81% of them seen just once. Material: PBMCs. The receptors derive from a man in his late teens or twenties in good health and CMV-seronegative. Both conserved end residues are part of each CDR3. Each record gives: J gene, V gene, CDR3 protein.

J gene: TRBJ1-1; V gene: TRBV5-1; CDR3 protein: CASSPRGGGGGTEAFF
J gene: TRBJ2-5; V gene: TRBV9; CDR3 protein: CASSVAPGGDQETQYF
J gene: TRBJ2-2; V gene: TRBV27; CDR3 protein: CASRRQGSNTGELFF
J gene: TRBJ2-5; V gene: TRBV7-6; CDR3 protein: CASSFWKTEETQYF
J gene: TRBJ1-2; V gene: TRBV5-1; CDR3 protein: CASSSLTGAYGYTF
J gene: TRBJ2-7; V gene: TRBV28; CDR3 protein: CASSLNEVRGPSYEQYF
J gene: TRBJ2-2; V gene: TRBV6-1; CDR3 protein: CASSEKPRGSMVEELFF
J gene: TRBJ1-1; V gene: TRBV4-3; CDR3 protein: CASSQSVPTEAFF
J gene: TRBJ1-3; V gene: TRBV18; CDR3 protein: CASSPGQAFSGNTIYF
J gene: TRBJ2-6; V gene: TRBV18; CDR3 protein: CASSPARTGGVGANVLTF
J gene: TRBJ2-1; V gene: TRBV5-4; CDR3 protein: CASSTRGQYNEQFF
J gene: TRBJ2-7; V gene: TRBV7-8; CDR3 protein: CASSLQIYEQYF
J gene: TRBJ1-3; V gene: TRBV27; CDR3 protein: CASRSGTGARYSGNTIYF
J gene: TRBJ1-6; V gene: TRBV25-1; CDR3 protein: CASSGDRSSYNSPLHF
J gene: TRBJ1-1; V gene: TRBV5-1; CDR3 protein: CASSHPPEEGWTEAFF
J gene: TRBJ1-1; V gene: TRBV30; CDR3 protein: CASKNGGGKTEAFF
J gene: TRBJ2-1; V gene: TRBV7-9; CDR3 protein: CASSFLAGGGDEQFF
J gene: TRBJ2-7; V gene: TRBV28; CDR3 protein: CASSLPPSGGVRAYEQYF
J gene: TRBJ1-5; V gene: TRBV30; CDR3 protein: CAWSGLASINQPQHF
J gene: TRBJ2-5; V gene: TRBV2; CDR3 protein: CATGTGGQETQYF
J gene: TRBJ1-5; V gene: TRBV15; CDR3 protein: CATSWGTGDLNQPQHF
J gene: TRBJ2-2; V gene: TRBV30; CDR3 protein: CAWSGTGGTGELFF
J gene: TRBJ2-3; V gene: TRBV30; CDR3 protein: CASTRDGDTQYF
J gene: TRBJ2-7; V gene: TRBV27; CDR3 protein: CASSVQGAVEQYF
J gene: TRBJ1-5; V gene: TRBV19; CDR3 protein: CASSTGTGGFSNQPQHF
J gene: TRBJ2-5; V gene: TRBV7-7; CDR3 protein: CASSLGVAGAWQETQYF